What follows are 21 T cell receptor beta chains derived from one specimen sequenced in a study of blood T cells in healthy people across ages. Primed by a sample-barcoded 5' primer and a J-beta primer mix, a second PCR proceeded for 7 to 11 cycles. TCRdb reprocessed the 5' RACE reads via MiXCR and lists one record per CDR3 protein. This repertoire shows fewer than 900,000 distinct CDR3 sequences, 40% to 45% found once; its top ten account for 20% to 25%. Sample: blood. These receptors were collected from a woman aged 60-75 years in good health.

This clonotype was detected only a few times. The chain employs TRBV11-3 and TRBJ2-7, with D maybe TRBD1 (6 bases). V was pared by 6 bases and J by 1 base, with 10 bases between. Per the germline V gene, CDR1 is SGHNT and CDR2 is YENEEA. The CDR3 has 13 amino acids. This CDR3 is CASRATGSYEQYF. The CDR3 DNA reads TGTGCCAGCAGGGCGACAGGATCCTACGAGCAGTACTTC. The complete variable domain, with remaining parts taken from reference TRBV11-3 and TRBJ2-7, reads EAGVVQSPRYKIIEKKQPVAFWCNPISGHNTLYWYLQNLGQGPELLIRYENEEAVDDSQLPKDRFSAERLKGVDSTLKIQPAELGDSAVYLCASRATGSYEQYFGPGTRLTVT.

The V call is TRBV10-2, the J call TRBJ2-6; D gene ambiguous. The V and J ends lost 4 bases and 1 base respectively, with 8 bases between them. Germline values: CDR1 WSHSY, CDR2 SAAADI. CDR3 size: 15 residues. Here the CDR3 DNA reads TGCGCCAGCAGTGTTTTCGGATCTGGGGCCAACGTCCTGACTTTC. The encoded protein is CASSVFGSGANVLTF.

In its sample, this clonotype was seen many times. The chain is built from TRBV7-9 and TRBJ2-5; 7 positions match TRBD1. The germline V gene has CDR1 SEHNR and CDR2 FQNEAQ (reference sequence). Trimming removed 4 bases from V and 0 bases from J; junction bases left unmatched: 2. The CDR3 spans 14 residues. CDR3: CASSSGTDQETQYF. CDR3 coding DNA: TGTGCCAGCAGCTCCGGGACAGACCAAGAGACCCAGTACTTC.

This sequence joins TRBV3-1 and TRBJ1-2; 9 positions agree with TRBD1. The CDR3 is 15 amino acids. Germline CDR1 LGHDT, CDR2 YNNKEL (reference sequence). The V segment lost 4 bases and the J segment 12 bases; nucleotides outside the gene matches: 15. DNA for the CDR3: TGTGCCAGCAGCCCCCGGACAGGGGAAAGATTACGCAACACCTTC. This encodes CASSPRTGERLRNTF. Supplemented by reference TRBV3-1 and TRBJ1-2, the full variable domain reads DTAVSQTPKYLVTQMGNDKSIKCEQNLGHDTMYWYKQDSKKFLKIMFSYNNKELIINETVPNRFSPKSPDKAHLNLHINSLELGDSAVYFCASSPRTGERLRNTFGSGTRLTVV.

This clonotype showed up just a few times. The J gene is TRBJ2-5, the V gene TRBV20-1; 13 nucleotides align to TRBD2. With the DNA end fitting TRBJ2-7 better, the J assignment may be wrong. CDR1 is DFQATT and CDR2 is SNEGSKA in the germline V gene (reference sequence). The CDR3 totals 16 residues. CDR3 sequence: CSARDPGLAGPNEQYF. The CDR3 DNA reads as TGCAGTGCTAGAGATCCGGGACTAGCGGGACCTAACGAGCAGTACTTC.

The V call is TRBV20-1, the J call TRBJ1-2, with D possibly matching TRBD1 (6 bases). V lost 6 bases, J lost 4 bases, and 12 bases lay in between. The CDR3 spans 12 residues. CDR1 and CDR2 from the germline V gene are DFQATT and SNEGSKA (reference sequence). The CDR3 sequence: CSADRLGYGYTF. CDR3 coding DNA: TGCAGTGCCGACAGGTTGGGCTATGGCTACACCTTC.

The chain couples TRBV2 to TRBJ2-4, with a tentative D call TRBD2 (5 bases). The J call may be faulty, since TRBJ2-5 better matches the DNA end. Germline V gene data show CDR1 as SNHLY and CDR2 as FYNNEI. The CDR3 sequence is 13 residues long. CDR3 bases: TGTGCCAGCAGCGGGAACCGCGGGGAGACCCAGTACTTC. It encodes CASSGNRGETQYF.

This clonotype was counted only a few times. The chain has TRBV7-2 and TRBJ2-3; D unclear. The CDR3 length is 14 residues. Trimming removed 5 bases at V and 3 bases at J, with 12 bases between. Germline V CDR1 and CDR2: SGHTA, FQGNSA. CDR3 coding DNA: TGTGCCAGCAGCCCCCGAGCGACAACAGATACGCAGTATTTT. Translated: CASSPRATTDTQYF.

This clonotype was picked up a small number of times. This chain links TRBV7-2 with TRBJ1-1, with 9 bases fitting TRBD1. The V gene's germline CDR1 is SGHTA and CDR2 FQGNSA. Trimming took 3 bases from V and 6 from J; bases not matched to a gene: 8. The CDR3 is 15 residues long. Written as DNA, the CDR3 is TGTGCCAGCAGCTTGGCCGGGACAGGGTCGGCTGAAGCTTTCTTT. This encodes CASSLAGTGSAEAFF.

The chain carries TRBV27 and TRBJ1-5; the D gene is possibly TRBD1 (6 bases). The CDR3 spans 14 residues. The V gene lost 5 bases and the J gene lost 3 bases, with 11 bases spanning the gap. The germline V gene has CDR1 MNHEY and CDR2 SMNVEV (reference sequence). CDR3 amino acids: CASSVGTPNQPQHF. The CDR3 coding sequence is TGTGCCAGCAGTGTAGGGACACCCAATCAGCCCCAGCATTTT.

This sequence joins TRBV6-2 or TRBV6-3 and TRBJ2-5, with 9 nucleotides matching TRBD2. The germline gives CDR1 MNHEY, CDR2 SVGEGT. The CDR3 totals 14 residues. Unmatched junction bases numbered 15, after V lost 8 bases and J lost 11 bases. This CDR3 reads CASQASGTDNEQYF. As DNA, the CDR3 is TGTGCCAGCCAGGCTAGCGGGACGGACAATGAGCAGTACTTC.

This sequence joins TRBV20-1 and TRBJ2-1; 16 nucleotides line up with TRBD2. CDR3 size: 22 residues. Germline assignment: CDR1 DFQATT and CDR2 SNEGSKA (reference sequence). V shed 3 bases and J 7 bases; nucleotides not matched to a gene: 24. As DNA, the CDR3 is TGCAGTGCTAGTCTTTTACCCGGGACTAGCGGGGGGGCCGCCACCCTGTCTAATGAGCAGTTCTTC. This translates into CSASLLPGTSGGAATLSNEQFF.

V usage is TRBV7-9 and J usage is TRBJ2-7, with 7 positions matching TRBD1. Trimming cost V 1 base and J 5 bases; bases outside gene matches: 5. The V gene's germline CDR1 is SEHNR and CDR2 FQNEAQ (reference sequence). The CDR3 extends over 14 amino acids. In DNA, the CDR3 is TGTGCCAGCAGCTTAGACAGGGGCGTCGACGAGCAGTACTTC. As protein: CASSLDRGVDEQYF.

This clonotype came up a few times. The chain couples TRBV6-2 or TRBV6-3 to TRBJ2-5; D is unclear. Trimming shortened V by 5 bases and J by 3 bases, and 13 bases separated the two germline ends. Germline CDR1 is MNHEY and CDR2 is SVGEGT. This CDR3 region has 14 residues. CDR3 nucleotides: TGTGCCAGCAGTAACTGGGATTCCAAAGAGACCCAGTACTTC. Its protein product is CASSNWDSKETQYF.

V usage is TRBV29-1 and J usage is TRBJ2-3; 13 bases line up with TRBD2. The ends lost 6 bases at V and 3 bases at J; junction bases unmatched: 6. CDR3 size: 15 residues. Germline-derived CDR1 and CDR2 are SQVTM and ANQGSEA. Here the CDR3 DNA reads TGCAGCGTAACAGGACTAGCGGGGGTGACAGATACGCAGTATTTT. As protein: CSVTGLAGVTDTQYF.

This rearrangement joins TRBV4-2 to TRBJ1-2; D is possibly TRBD1 (5 bases). V was trimmed by 2 bases and J by 3 bases, leaving 10 bases between them. Germline CDR1 and CDR2: LGHNA and YNFKEQ. The CDR3 loop spans 14 amino acids. CDR3 coding DNA: TGTGCCAGCAGCCAACTTCCGGGGGACTATGGCTACACCTTC. Translated, it gives CASSQLPGDYGYTF.

The V gene is TRBV10-3, the J gene TRBJ1-6; 8 bases align to TRBD1. V gave up 4 bases and J gave up 4 bases; unmatched junction bases: 6. The CDR3 consists of 16 residues. The germline V gene has CDR1 ENHRY and CDR2 SYGVKD. CDR3 sequence: CAISGTGTAYNSPLHF. For the CDR3, the DNA is TGTGCCATCAGTGGGACAGGGACAGCTTATAATTCACCCCTCCACTTT.

J is TRBJ2-5 and V is TRBV5-1, with TRBD1 matching 8 bases. V lost 7 bases and J lost 3; bases outside the gene matches: 17. Per the germline V gene, CDR1 is SGHRS and CDR2 is YFSETQ. The CDR3 runs 17 residues. Written as DNA, the CDR3 is TGCGCCAGCTCCCGAGGAGGGCAGGGGGCGACGGAAGAGACCCAGTACTTC. It codes for CASSRGGQGATEETQYF.

V is TRBV3-1 and J is TRBJ2-7; 10 bases are shared with TRBD1. The CDR3 has 16 amino acids. CDR1 LGHDT and CDR2 YNNKEL come from the germline V gene (reference sequence). The V gene end was trimmed by 2 bases and the J gene end by 4 bases; junction bases not matched to a gene: 8. The CDR3 nucleotides are TGTGCCAGCAGCCAATCATCGGGACAGGGGTTGTACGAGCAGTACTTC. Encoded protein: CASSQSSGQGLYEQYF.

J is TRBJ1-4 and V is TRBV2; 8 bases agree with TRBD1. CDR1 is SNHLY and CDR2 is FYNNEI in the germline V gene. J gave up 5 bases and V 7 bases, and 9 bases lay outside the gene matches. The CDR3 spans 15 residues. CDR3 nucleotides: TGTGCCAGCACCGGACAGGGAAACATGAATGAAAAACTGTTTTTT. This translates into CASTGQGNMNEKLFF.

This clonotype showed up just a few times. The CDR3 DNA follows: TGTGCCATCAGTGACGTAGGGAGCTCCTACGAGCAGTACTTC. It yields the protein CAISDVGSSYEQYF. V is TRBV10-3 and J is TRBJ2-7; D is perhaps TRBD2 (5 bases). CDR3 size: 14 residues. V was shortened by 3 bases and J by 0 bases, with 9 bases between the two germline ends. Germline-derived CDR1 and CDR2 are ENHRY and SYGVKD.